These 19 T cell receptor beta chains share one sample of origin, sequenced in a study of T cell responses to AZD1222 COVID-19 vaccine. The data were produced by immunoSEQ multiplex PCR, yet TCRdb's version contains in-frame clones alone and is incomplete. The data contain about 190,000 clones, around 92% of them seen just once; the ten biggest clones take up approximately 1.4%. Source: peripheral blood, taken on day 0 of AZD1222 vaccination. The origin of the receptors is an adult in good health.

This sequence joins TRBV7-3 and TRBJ1-2, with D perhaps matching TRBD1 (6 bases). This CDR3 region has 15 residues. The V gene's germline CDR1 is SGHTA and CDR2 FQGTGA. Trimming took 5 bases from V and 7 from J, leaving 20 bases between them. The CDR3: CASSPKGGTSGGYTF. DNA of the CDR3: TGTGCCAGCAGCCCCAAGGGGGGGACAAGTGGTGGCTACACCTTC.

The rearrangement links TRBV6-4 to TRBJ2-5, with D possibly matching TRBD2 (6 bases). The germline CDR1 and CDR2 sequences are MRHNA and SNTAGT. This CDR3 region has 13 residues. V lost 4 bases and J 4 bases, leaving 10 bases between the germline ends. In DNA form, the CDR3 reads TGTGCCAGCAGTGGTAATAGCGGAGAGACCCAGTACTTC. Translation: CASSGNSGETQYF.

V usage is TRBV19 and J usage is TRBJ1-5; a weak D match, TRBD1 (6 bases). V was shortened by 6 bases and J by 6 bases, with 12 bases between the two germline ends. Germline lookup yields CDR1 LNHDA and CDR2 SQIVND (reference sequence). This CDR3 spans 13 amino acids. The CDR3 loop reads CASSGGPFQPQHF. The CDR3 nucleotides are TGTGCCAGTAGCGGGGGGCCTTTTCAGCCCCAGCATTTT.

This chain links TRBV6-2 or TRBV6-3 with TRBJ1-5; D is unclear. Germline-derived CDR1 and CDR2 are MNHEY and SVGEGT. This CDR3 region has 12 residues. V lost 8 bases, J lost 2 bases, and 7 bases lay in between. CDR3 nucleotide sequence: TGTGCCAGCCGTTGGGGCAATCAGCCCCAGCATTTT. Residues: CASRWGNQPQHF.

In its sample, this clone was seen once. The chain is built from TRBV6-5 and TRBJ1-6, with D possibly being TRBD1 (6 bases). V dropped 8 bases and J dropped 7 bases, with 15 bases sitting between them. The CDR3 is 14 residues long. Looked up from germline, CDR1 is MNHEY and CDR2 is SVGAGI. Written as DNA, the CDR3 is TGTGCCAGCTCAGGACAGTCTTACAATTCACCCCTCCACTTT. It yields the protein CASSGQSYNSPLHF.

The chain's CDR3 is CASSLSSRQAFF. The CDR3 nucleotides read TGTGCCAGCAGTTTATCAAGTCGACAAGCTTTCTTT. This chain connects TRBV28 to TRBJ1-1; D is ambiguous. Germline CDR1 is MDHEN and CDR2 is SYDVKM. With 1 base removed from V and 9 bases from J, the gap between germline ends came to 9 bases. CDR3 length: 12 residues.

The genes are TRBV18 and TRBJ2-2; D is tentatively TRBD1 or TRBD2 (5 bases each). The V gene lost 5 bases and the J gene lost 6 bases, with 10 bases spanning the gap. Germline V lookup: CDR1 KGHSH, CDR2 LQKENI. The CDR3 is 13 amino acids. CDR3 sequence (DNA): TGTGCCAGCTCAGTCAGGGACGCCGGGGAGCTGTTTTTT. This translates into CASSVRDAGELFF. Supplemented by reference TRBV18 and TRBJ2-2, the full variable domain reads NAGVMQNPRHLVRRRGQEARLRCSPMKGHSHVYWYRQLPEEGLKFMVYLQKENIIDESGMPKERFSAEFPKEGPSILRIQQVVRGDSAAYFCASSVRDAGELFFGEGSRLTVL.

V and J are TRBV28 and TRBJ1-1; the D gene is possibly TRBD1 (5 bases). Trimming cost V 4 bases and J 3 bases, with 12 bases left between them. The CDR3 loop spans 14 amino acids. Germline-derived CDR1 and CDR2 are MDHEN and SYDVKM. The CDR3 sequence: CASSSGGAHTEAFF. CDR3 DNA: TGTGCCAGCAGTTCTGGGGGAGCTCACACTGAAGCTTTCTTT.

This chain uses TRBV11-2 with TRBJ1-2; D not certain. From germline, CDR1 is SGHAT and CDR2 FQNNGV. This CDR3 is built from 15 residues. V lost 5 bases and J lost 2, with 15 bases in between. CDR3 protein: CASSPDPGGNYGYTF. In DNA, the CDR3 is TGTGCCAGCAGCCCCGACCCGGGTGGGAACTATGGCTACACCTTC.

This clone came up a few times. The chain uses TRBV3-1 (or the pseudogene TRBV3-2) and TRBJ1-2; no definite D call. The CDR3 sequence is 14 residues long. The germline V gene has CDR1 LGHDT and CDR2 YNNKEL (reference sequence). V was trimmed by 0 bases and J by 4 bases, leaving 9 bases between them. The CDR3 spells CASSQDSVSYGYTF. CDR3 nucleotide sequence: TGTGCCAGCAGCCAAGATTCCGTCTCCTATGGCTACACCTTC.

CDR3 region: CASSIQGIEKLFF. CDR3 coding DNA: TGTGCCAGTAGTATTCAGGGCATTGAAAAACTGTTTTTT. V is TRBV19 and J is TRBJ1-4; perhaps TRBD1 as D (5 bases). There are 13 residues in the CDR3. V shed 3 bases and J shed 7 bases, with 9 bases lying between them. Germline V gives CDR1 LNHDA, CDR2 SQIVND (reference sequence).

On this clone itself: One end of the junction does not line up with germline, which may come from a read error. The rearrangement links TRBV29-1 to TRBJ1-4, with D possibly TRBD1 on 6 matching bases. The CDR3 length is 15 residues. Germline values: CDR1 SQVTM, CDR2 ANQGSEA. The CDR3 DNA sequence: TGCAGCGTTGGGGGAGCGGACAGCCGTAATGGAAAACTGTTTTTT. The encoded protein is CSVGGADSRNGKLFF.

The CDR3 protein is CASSLQGQRIEAFF. CDR3 sequence (DNA): TGTGCCAGCAGCTTGCAGGGACAGCGGATTGAAGCTTTCTTT. This chain joins TRBV7-9 and TRBJ1-1; 7 positions match TRBD1. Unmatched junction bases numbered 8, after V lost 3 bases and J lost 7 bases. Looked up from germline, CDR1 is SEHNR and CDR2 is FQNEAQ (reference sequence). This CDR3 comprises 14 residues.

The CDR3 protein is CASSPGGPNRPLNTEAFF. The CDR3, as DNA: TGTGCCAGCAGCCCGGGGGGCCCAAACCGACCTTTGAACACTGAAGCTTTCTTT. The chain recombines TRBV5-4 with TRBJ1-1; weak D call: TRBD1 (6 bases). V lost 4 bases to trimming and J lost 0 bases, with 22 bases between them. Germline V lookup: CDR1 SGHNT, CDR2 YYREEE (reference sequence). The CDR3 length is 18 residues.

CDR3 DNA: TGTGCCAGCAGCTTAGACATGGGAGGTAGCACAGATACGCAGTATTTT. Protein: CASSLDMGGSTDTQYF. V and J are TRBV7-9 and TRBJ2-3; perhaps TRBD2 as D (6 bases). V lost 1 base, J lost 0 bases, and 11 bases lay in between. This CDR3 region has 16 residues. Germline V gene sequence: CDR1 SEHNR, CDR2 FQNEAQ (reference sequence).

The chain links TRBV3-1 (or the pseudogene TRBV3-2) to TRBJ2-7; 7 nucleotides match TRBD2. After removal of 0 bases from V and 3 bases from J, the junction contained 2 bases not matched to a gene. This CDR3 spans 14 amino acids. From germline, CDR1 is LGHDT and CDR2 YNNKEL (reference sequence). CDR3 sequence (DNA): TGTGCCAGCAGCCAAGATACGGGGGGCTACGAGCAGTACTTC. Protein sequence: CASSQDTGGYEQYF.

V and J are TRBV19 and TRBJ1-2; no definite D call. The CDR3 length is 12 residues. The germline V and J ends were trimmed by 7 bases and 6 bases, with 12 bases remaining between them. The germline V gene has CDR1 LNHDA and CDR2 SQIVND (reference sequence). CDR3 in DNA: TGTGCCAGTACCCTAGGAGGGAATGGCTACACCTTC. This encodes CASTLGGNGYTF.

The CDR3 nucleotides are TGCGCCAGCAGCCTACATGGAGAAAGCAATCAGCCCCAGCATTTT. Its translation is CASSLHGESNQPQHF. The chain carries TRBV5-1 and TRBJ1-5, with no clear D. V was pared by 4 bases and J by 1 base, with 12 bases between. CDR3 size: 15 residues. Germline V gene sequence: CDR1 SGHRS, CDR2 YFSETQ.

The CDR3 region is CASSYFRDRESAFF. For the CDR3, the DNA is TGTGCCAGCAGTTACTTCCGGGACAGGGAGTCAGCTTTCTTT. This sequence joins TRBV6-6 and TRBJ1-1; 9 bases agree with TRBD1. Germline V gives CDR1 MNHNY, CDR2 SVGAGI (reference sequence). After removal of 1 base from V and 10 bases from J, the junction contained 7 bases not matched to a gene. The CDR3 loop spans 14 amino acids.